This T cell receptor beta chain was recorded in a study of response to subunit inactivated influenza vaccine. MiXCR was run by TCRdb on the RT-PCR reads, yielding one entry per CDR3 protein. The top ten hold 6.5% to 8.5% of the sample, which has hundreds of thousands of distinct CDR3 sequences, approximately 15% seen once. The CDR3 totals 13 residues. The J segment lost 3 bases and the V segment lost 4 bases, leaving 4 bases of the junction unmatched. Germline V CDR1 and CDR2: DFQATT, SNEGSKA (reference sequence). Sequencing used PBMCs from blood, obtained about 14 days before vaccination. The TCR was taken from a man between 45 and 60 years old who received an inactivated influenza vaccine. This chain uses TRBV20-1 with TRBJ2-5; 8 bases are a match to TRBD1. Here the CDR3 DNA reads TGCAGTGCTACGCACAGGGGGAAAGAGACCCAGTACTTC. Its protein is CSATHRGKETQYF.